This entry lists 15 T cell receptor beta chains sequenced from one sample in a study of cytomegalovirus exposure and HLA in healthy donors. PCR primers comprised 60 Vbeta and 13 Jbeta primers. TCRdb's copy holds only in-frame clones and misses some; the assay was immunoSEQ multiplex PCR. With under 200,000 clones in the sample, the ten largest clones hold around 6%. The sequenced sample was PBMCs. All receptors come from a man younger than 45 in good health and CMV-seronegative.

This chain uses TRBV15 with TRBJ2-6, with TRBD2 identical over 11 bases. This CDR3 is 19 amino acids long. In germline, CDR1 is LNHNV, CDR2 YYDKDF (reference sequence). The junction had 8 bases not matched to a gene; V was cut back by 4 bases and J by 0 bases. The CDR3 bases are TGTGCCACCAGCACATCAACGGGGACTAGCGGCTCTGGGGCCAACGTCCTGACTTTC. Translating gives CATSTSTGTSGSGANVLTF.

The CDR3 sequence: CASSVGQGDNSPLHF. In nucleotides, the CDR3 is TGTGCCAGCAGTGTGGGACAGGGAGATAATTCACCCCTCCACTTT. V gene TRBV2 combines with J gene TRBJ1-6, with 9 bases matching TRBD1. This CDR3 region has 15 residues. The V gene end was trimmed by 4 bases and the J gene end by 5 bases; junction bases not matched to a gene: 3. CDR1 SNHLY and CDR2 FYNNEI come from the germline V gene.

The genes are TRBV19 and TRBJ1-1; 7 nucleotides line up with TRBD1. The CDR3 runs to 14 residues. Germline V lookup: CDR1 LNHDA, CDR2 SQIVND (reference sequence). The junction had 10 bases not matched to a gene; V was cut back by 4 bases and J by 8 bases. CDR3 protein: CASSTHNRGSEAFF. CDR3 coding DNA: TGTGCCAGTAGTACCCACAACAGGGGTTCCGAAGCTTTCTTT.

The chain employs TRBV28 and TRBJ2-7, with D maybe TRBD2 (6 bases). V shed 5 bases and J shed 0 bases, with 17 bases lying between them. Per the germline V gene, CDR1 is MDHEN and CDR2 is SYDVKM. The CDR3 runs to 16 residues. CDR3 DNA sequence: TGTGCCAGCAGTCCCGGGGCAGCGGGCTCCTCCTACGAGCAGTACTTC. Its protein product is CASSPGAAGSSYEQYF.

The genes are TRBV18 and TRBJ1-5; TRBD1 is a possible D gene (5 bases). This CDR3 region has 14 residues. CDR1 and CDR2 (germline): KGHSH, LQKENI. The V end was cut by 3 bases, the J end by 5 bases, with 11 bases between. CDR3 coding DNA: TGTGCCAGCTCACCCACAGGAAAGGATCAGCCCCAGCATTTT. This translates into CASSPTGKDQPQHF. Drawing the rest from reference TRBV18 and TRBJ1-5, the complete variable domain is NAGVMQNPRHLVRRRGQEARLRCSPMKGHSHVYWYRQLPEEGLKFMVYLQKENIIDESGMPKERFSAEFPKEGPSILRIQQVVRGDSAAYFCASSPTGKDQPQHFGDGTRLSIL.

The chain employs TRBV7-6 and TRBJ1-2, with 8 bases that match TRBD1. The length of the CDR3 is 18 residues. Germline CDR1 is SGHVS and CDR2 is FNYEAQ. The J segment lost 3 bases and the V segment lost 1 base, leaving 13 bases of the junction unmatched. CDR3 loop: CASSLGTTSLTGDYGYTF. DNA of the CDR3: TGTGCCAGCAGCTTAGGGACAACGAGCCTGACAGGGGACTATGGCTACACCTTC.

The chain couples TRBV6-1 to TRBJ2-1; possible D gene TRBD2, 6 bases. Germline V gene sequence: CDR1 MNHNS, CDR2 SASEGT. CDR3 length: 14 residues. V was cut by 1 base and J by 8 bases, with 12 bases left in between. The CDR3 bases are TGTGCCAGCAGTGAAGGAAGGAGGGGCTATGAGCAGTTCTTC. Translated: CASSEGRRGYEQFF.

The J gene is TRBJ2-7, the V gene TRBV6-4; 11 bases are a match to TRBD1. The CDR3 extends over 16 amino acids. V trimming: 3 bases; J trimming: 0 bases; junction bases outside the gene matches: 4. CDR1 and CDR2 (germline): MRHNA, SNTAGT. Written as DNA, the CDR3 is TGTGCCAGCAGTGATTGGGACAGGGGGTGCTCCTACGAGCAGTACTTC. Its protein product is CASSDWDRGCSYEQYF.

The V gene is TRBV7-2, the J gene TRBJ2-5; weak D call: TRBD2 (5 bases). The last part of the DNA fits TRBJ2-7 better; the J call may be wrong. This CDR3 contains 13 residues. Germline CDR1 and CDR2: SGHTA and FQGNSA. CDR3 nucleotides: TGTGCCAGCAGCTTAGGGCGGGCCTACGAGCAGTACTTC. Encoded protein: CASSLGRAYEQYF.

This chain connects TRBV9 to TRBJ2-1, with TRBD1 matching 9 bases. This CDR3 region has 17 residues. V lost 2 bases and J lost 4; bases outside the gene matches: 10. The germline V gene has CDR1 SGDLS and CDR2 YYNGEE. CDR3 protein: CASSVLPGTGKYNEQFF. The CDR3 DNA is TGTGCCAGCAGCGTCCTCCCCGGGACAGGGAAATACAATGAGCAGTTCTTC.

The rearrangement joins TRBV5-1 to TRBJ2-1; 9 bases are a match to TRBD2. The V gene end was trimmed by 0 bases and the J gene end by 5 bases; junction bases not matched to a gene: 9. This CDR3 is built from 17 residues. From germline, CDR1 is SGHRS and CDR2 YFSETQ. The CDR3 nucleotides read TGCGCCAGCAGCTTGGGGGGATTGACTAGCGGAAACAATGAGCAGTTCTTC. This translates into CASSLGGLTSGNNEQFF.

The chain carries TRBV11-3 and TRBJ2-7; D call uncertain. Germline V gives CDR1 SGHNT, CDR2 YENEEA. Trimming shortened V by 2 bases and J by 0 bases, and 5 bases separated the two germline ends. The CDR3 is 13 residues long. The CDR3 is CASSLPSSYEQYF. CDR3 DNA sequence: TGTGCCAGCAGCTTACCTAGCTCCTACGAGCAGTACTTC.

This rearrangement joins TRBV10-1 to TRBJ1-5, with a tentative D call TRBD1 (5 bases). The CDR3 runs 13 residues. CDR1 WNHNN and CDR2 SYGVQD come from the germline V gene (reference sequence). V lost 0 bases to trimming and J lost 6 bases, with 6 bases between them. DNA of the CDR3: TGCGCCAGCAGTGAGTCGGGGGGTCAGCCCCAGCATTTT. Its translation is CASSESGGQPQHF.

This chain uses TRBV5-6 with TRBJ2-7, with 8 nucleotides matching TRBD1. J lost 4 bases, V lost 1 base, and 7 bases had no gene match. CDR3 length equals 15 residues. Germline loops: CDR1 SGHDT, CDR2 YYEEEE. CDR3 amino acids: CASSLRAGGGYEQYF. As DNA, the CDR3 is TGTGCCAGCAGCTTGAGGGCAGGGGGCGGATACGAGCAGTACTTC.

The chain links TRBV27 to TRBJ1-4, with D unresolved. In germline, CDR1 is MNHEY, CDR2 SMNVEV (reference sequence). The V gene lost 2 bases and the J gene lost 4 bases, with 20 bases spanning the gap. The CDR3 length is 18 residues. The CDR3 bases are TGTGCCAGCAGTTTACAAACTTGGAGCCAAACGGGTAATGAAAAACTGTTTTTT. Translated, it gives CASSLQTWSQTGNEKLFF. Full variable domain (rest looked up from reference TRBV27 and TRBJ1-4): EAQVTQNPRYLITVTGKKLTVTCSQNMNHEYMSWYRQDPGLGLRQIYYSMNVEVTDKGDVPEGYKVSRKEKRNFPLILESPSPNQTSLYFCASSLQTWSQTGNEKLFFGSGTQLSVL.